The rows below give T cell receptor beta chains drawn from one sample of a study of blood T cell repertoires in COVID-19. Produced via immunoSEQ multiplex PCR; TCRdb's table is partial and in-frame only. The table shows hundreds of thousands of clones, with around 87% occurring only once. Sequenced sample: peripheral blood. These TCRs come from a man aged 70 or older with acute or convalescent COVID-19. Both conserved end residues are part of each CDR3. The D gene is left open where the match is weak. Clone size is given for some rows only: seen once, a few or many times, or a class if the clone is expanded.

TRBD2 | TRBJ2-2 | . | TRBV19 | TGTGCCAGTAGTAAGGTTTTCCTAGCGGGGGCCGTGAACACCGGGGAGCTGTTTTTT | CASSKVFLAGAVNTGELFF
. | TRBJ2-1 | . | TRBV5-6 | TGTGCCAGCAGCAAAGGGAGTACATCCTACAATGAGCAGTTCTTC | CASSKGSTSYNEQFF
. | TRBJ2-3 | . | TRBV19 | TGTGCCAGTAGTATATCCGCAGATACGCAGTATTTT | CASSISADTQYF
. | TRBJ2-5 | . | TRBV5-6 | TGTGCCAGCAGCTTTGGTGCAGGGAAGACCCAGTACTTC | CASSFGAGKTQYF
. | TRBJ2-1 | once | TRBV20-1 | TGCAGTGCTAGTGTGGGAGTCCACAATGAGCAGTTCTTC | CSASVGVHNEQFF
. | TRBJ2-1 | . | TRBV18 | TGTGCCAGCTCACCAACGGGGTACAATGAGCAGTTCTTC | CASSPTGYNEQFF
TRBD1 | TRBJ2-7 | once | TRBV19 | TGTGCCAGTAGTATATGGGGACAGTCTTCCTACGAGCAGTACTTC | CASSIWGQSSYEQYF
TRBD1 | TRBJ2-1 | once | TRBV18 | TGTGCCAGCTCCCCTGGGACAGACAATGAGCAGTTCTTC | CASSPGTDNEQFF
TRBD1 | TRBJ2-5 | . | TRBV18 | TGTGCCAGCTCACCAACAGGGGGTTGGGAGACCCAGTACTTC | CASSPTGGWETQYF
. | TRBJ2-4 | . | TRBV5-1 | TGCGCCAGCAGCCCAACAGGGCCCAGGAAAAACATTCAGTACTTC | CASSPTGPRKNIQYF
. | TRBJ2-1 | . | TRBV5-1 | TGCGCCAGCAGCCTGGGACTGCGGGGGCTCAATGAGCAGTTCTTC | CASSLGLRGLNEQFF
. | TRBJ2-7 | once | TRBV6-1 | TGTGCCAGCAGTGAAGCGCTTCGGAGAGAGCAGTACTTC | CASSEALRREQYF
TRBD2 | TRBJ2-2 | . | TRBV5-1 | TGCGCCAGCAGCCTTGAGGCGACTAGCTATACCGGGGAGCTGTTTTTT | CASSLEATSYTGELFF
. | TRBJ1-1 | . | TRBV25-1 | TGTGCCAGCAGTGAACCCGGACAGCCCACCGAAGCTTTCTTT | CASSEPGQPTEAFF
. | TRBJ2-3 | . | TRBV4-1 | TGCGCCAGCAGCCACCCCGGGACAAGGTATAGCACAGATACGCAGTATTTT | CASSHPGTRYSTDTQYF
TRBD2 | TRBJ2-7 | . | TRBV3-1/TRBV3-2 | TGTGCCAGCAGCAGACTAGCGGGAGGCTCCTACGAGCAGTACTTC | CASSRLAGGSYEQYF
. | TRBJ2-4 | . | TRBV28 | TGTGCCAGCAGTTCTCCCGGGAGCCCCATCAGGGACATTCAGTACTTC | CASSSPGSPIRDIQYF
TRBD1 | TRBJ1-2 | . | TRBV5-1 | TGCGCCAGCAGCTTGGACGGGGACAGCTATGGCTACACCTTC | CASSLDGDSYGYTF
. | TRBJ1-4 | . | TRBV5-4 | TGTGCCAGCGGTCCGGGAACTCAAGAAAAACTGTTTTTT | CASGPGTQEKLFF
. | TRBJ1-6 | . | TRBV28 | TGTGCCAGCAGTTTAGGGCACCTTAATTCACCCCTCCACTTT | CASSLGHLNSPLHF
. | TRBJ2-5 | . | TRBV21-1 | TGTGCCAGCAGCAAGGTTGACAGGGGAAAAGAGACCCAGTACTTC | CASSKVDRGKETQYF
TRBD1 | TRBJ1-3 | . | TRBV6-5 | TGTGCCAGCAGTCCCCTAGGGACAGGGGCCAACACCATATATTTT | CASSPLGTGANTIYF
TRBD1 | TRBJ1-4 | . | TRBV10-3 | TGTGCCATCAGTGAGAGACAGGGTGGGGAAAAACTGTTTTTT | CAISERQGGEKLFF
TRBD1 | TRBJ1-1 | . | TRBV12-3/TRBV12-4 | TGTGCCAGCAACGCAGACAGGGGCACTGAAGCTTTCTTT | CASNADRGTEAFF
TRBD1 | TRBJ1-4 | . | TRBV5-8 | TGTGCCAGCAGCCCAGGGGGGAAGAATGAAAAACTGTTTTTT | CASSPGGKNEKLFF
. | TRBJ1-3 | . | TRBV9 | TGTGCCAGCAGCGTAGGGCAGTCTCCCTCTGGAAACACCATATATTTT | CASSVGQSPSGNTIYF
TRBD2 | TRBJ2-3 | . | TRBV5-1 | TGCGCCAGCAGGGCGCTAGCGGGAACTAGCACAGATACGCAGTATTTT | CASRALAGTSTDTQYF
. | TRBJ1-6 | . | TRBV6-2/TRBV6-3 | TGTGCCAGCAGTTACTCTACTGATAATTCACCCCTCCACTTT | CASSYSTDNSPLHF
. | TRBJ2-1 | . | TRBV27 | TGTGCCAGCAGTTTATCACCCAGCTCCTACAATGAGCAGTTCTTC | CASSLSPSSYNEQFF
TRBD1 | TRBJ2-7 | . | TRBV27 | TGTGCCAGCAGTTTATGGTACAGGGGCTACGAGCAGTACTTC | CASSLWYRGYEQYF
TRBD1 | TRBJ1-2 | . | TRBV20-1 | TGCAGTGCTAGTCAAGGCAGGGGGAGGACTGGCTACACCTTC | CSASQGRGRTGYTF
. | TRBJ2-5 | few | TRBV4-2 | TGTGCCAGCAGCCAAGGAACATTTCAAGAGACCCAGTACTTC | CASSQGTFQETQYF
TRBD1 | TRBJ1-1 | . | TRBV7-2 | TGTGCCAGCAGCCGTGACAGGGTCACTGAAGCTTTCTTT | CASSRDRVTEAFF
. | TRBJ1-3 | . | TRBV4-3 | TGCGCCAGCAGCCAAGTGGGAGGGACCGCACCCATATATTTT | CASSQVGGTAPIYF
. | TRBJ1-2 | few | TRBV14 | TGTGCCAGCAGCCAATCGACGGGATTAGGCGGCTACACCTTC | CASSQSTGLGGYTF
TRBD1 | TRBJ2-6 | . | TRBV18 | TGTGCCAGCTCACCCGGACAGGGGTCCTCTGGGGCCAACGTCCTGACTTTC | CASSPGQGSSGANVLTF
TRBD2 | TRBJ2-1 | . | TRBV6-4 | TGTGCCAGCAGGGCTAGCGGGGGGCCGGGTGAGCAGTTCTTC | CASRASGGPGEQFF
TRBD1 | TRBJ1-5 | . | TRBV19 | TGTGCCAGTACTCCGGGACAGGGGGCCGGTCAGCCCCAGCATTTT | CASTPGQGAGQPQHF
TRBD2 | TRBJ2-2 | . | TRBV9 | TGTGCCAGCACCTCAAGGACTAGCGGGAGCCTCACCGGGGAGCTGTTTTTT | CASTSRTSGSLTGELFF
. | TRBJ1-5 | . | TRBV28 | TGTGCCAGCAACGGACAGAAACAGCCCCAGCATTTT | CASNGQKQPQHF
. | TRBJ1-5 | . | TRBV19 | TGTGCCAGTCGAGGCTATAGCAATCAGCCCCAGCATTTT | CASRGYSNQPQHF
TRBD2 | TRBJ2-1 | . | TRBV20-1 | TGCAGTGCTAGTAGCGGGGCTACCAACAATGAGCAGTTCTTC | CSASSGATNNEQFF
TRBD1 | TRBJ2-1 | . | TRBV4-3 | TGCGCCAGCAGCCAAGAGAGGACAGGGGGCATTGAGCAGTTCTTC | CASSQERTGGIEQFF
TRBD1 | TRBJ1-5 | few | TRBV19 | TGTGCCAGTAGTATAGTGGGACAGAATCAGCCCCAGCATTTT | CASSIVGQNQPQHF
TRBD1 | TRBJ2-5 | . | TRBV18 | TGTGCCAGCTCACCGAGACAGGGGGCTGGGGAGACCCAGTACTTC | CASSPRQGAGETQYF
TRBD1 | TRBJ1-2 | few | TRBV28 | TGTGCCAGCAATCCCGACAGGGGGCGAGGCTACACCTTC | CASNPDRGRGYTF
. | TRBJ2-3 | once | TRBV14 | TGTGCCAGCAGCCAGCGGGTTACAGATACGCAGTATTTT | CASSQRVTDTQYF
TRBD1 | TRBJ2-7 | . | TRBV3-1/TRBV3-2 | TGTGCCAGCAGCCAAGATTTCGGGACAGGTAGGGAGCAGTACTTC | CASSQDFGTGREQYF
. | TRBJ2-2 | . | TRBV9 | TGTGCCAGCAGCGTAACCGGGACACCGAACACCGGGGAGCTGTTTTTT | CASSVTGTPNTGELFF